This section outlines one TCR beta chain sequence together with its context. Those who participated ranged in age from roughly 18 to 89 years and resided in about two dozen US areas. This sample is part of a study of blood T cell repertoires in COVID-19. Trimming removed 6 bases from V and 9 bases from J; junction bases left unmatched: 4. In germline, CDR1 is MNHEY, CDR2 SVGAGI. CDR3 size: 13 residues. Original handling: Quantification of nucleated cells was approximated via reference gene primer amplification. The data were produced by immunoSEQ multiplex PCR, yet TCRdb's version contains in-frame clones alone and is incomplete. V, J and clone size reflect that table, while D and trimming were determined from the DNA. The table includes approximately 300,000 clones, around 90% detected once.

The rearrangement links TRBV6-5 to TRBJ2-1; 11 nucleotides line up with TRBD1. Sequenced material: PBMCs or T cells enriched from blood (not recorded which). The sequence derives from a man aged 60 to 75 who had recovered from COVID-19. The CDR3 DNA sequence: TGTGCCAGCAGACGGGACAGGGGGGCTGAGCAGTTCTTC. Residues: CASRRDRGAEQFF.